This T cell receptor beta chain is drawn from a study of shared clonotypes between healthy human individuals. Study results and limitations: All-four-donor shared clonotypes had higher generation probabilities than non-shared clonotypes did. A few donors had approximately 4.6% of their naive CD4 clonotypes in common.

The CDR3 extends over 8 amino acids. From germline, CDR1 is MRHNA and CDR2 SNTAGT. The V end lost 7 bases, the J end lost 14 bases, and 8 bases lay between the germline ends. A note on this clone: The antigen is unknown.

Assay used: immunoSEQ multiplex PCR; TCRdb lists only in-frame clones, some missing. The sample consists of 2 million to 2.5 million clones, roughly 94% of them appearing once. This receptor was obtained from a man aged 18-30 years in good health. The sequenced sample was naive CD4+ T cells sorted from blood. Subset given: CD45RA+ positively selected. The rearrangement links TRBV6-4 to TRBJ1-1; possibly TRBD1 for D (5 bases). CDR3 coding DNA: TGTGCCAGCACTCGGGGCTTCTTT. Amino acids: CASTRGFF.